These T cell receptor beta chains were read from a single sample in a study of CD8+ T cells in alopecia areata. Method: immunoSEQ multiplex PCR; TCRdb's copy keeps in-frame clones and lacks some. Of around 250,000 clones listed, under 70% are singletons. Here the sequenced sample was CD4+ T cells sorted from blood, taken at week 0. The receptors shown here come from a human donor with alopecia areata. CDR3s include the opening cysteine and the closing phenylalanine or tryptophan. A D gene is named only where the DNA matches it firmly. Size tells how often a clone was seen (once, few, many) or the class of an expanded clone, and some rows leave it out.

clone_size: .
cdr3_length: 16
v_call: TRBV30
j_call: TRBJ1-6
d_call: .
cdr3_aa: CAWERWDGITASPLHF
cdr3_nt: TGTGCCTGGGAGCGGTGGGATGGGATAACGGCGTCACCCCTCCACTTT

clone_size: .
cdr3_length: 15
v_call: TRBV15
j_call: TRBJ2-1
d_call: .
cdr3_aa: CATSRETATRDEQFF
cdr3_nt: TGTGCCACCAGCAGGGAGACAGCGACGAGGGATGAGCAGTTCTTC

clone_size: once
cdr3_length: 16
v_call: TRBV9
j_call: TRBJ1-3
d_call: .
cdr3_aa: CASSAKGTASGNTIYF
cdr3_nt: TGTGCCAGCAGCGCCAAGGGGACGGCCTCTGGAAACACCATATATTTT

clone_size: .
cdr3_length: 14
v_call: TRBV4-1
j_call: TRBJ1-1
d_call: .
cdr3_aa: CASSLGQSRTEAFF
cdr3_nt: TGCGCCAGCAGCCTCGGACAGTCCCGCACTGAAGCTTTCTTT

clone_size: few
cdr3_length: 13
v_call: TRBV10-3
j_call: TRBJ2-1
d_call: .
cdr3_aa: CAISESGENEQFF
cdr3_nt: TGTGCCATCAGTGAGTCCGGGGAGAATGAGCAGTTCTTC

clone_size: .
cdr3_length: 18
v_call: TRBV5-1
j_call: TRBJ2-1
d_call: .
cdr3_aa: CASRNLGDTKGLDNEQFF
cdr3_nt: TGCGCCAGCAGGAACTTAGGGGACACCAAGGGACTTGACAATGAGCAGTTCTTC

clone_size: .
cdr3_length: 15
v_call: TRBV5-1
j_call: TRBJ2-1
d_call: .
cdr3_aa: CASSPPTDSYNEQFF
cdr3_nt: TGCGCCAGCAGCCCCCCGACAGACTCCTACAATGAGCAGTTCTTC

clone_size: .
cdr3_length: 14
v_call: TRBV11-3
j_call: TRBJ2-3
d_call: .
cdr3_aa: CASSPSRGTDTQYF
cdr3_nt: TGTGCCAGCAGCCCCAGTCGGGGCACAGATACGCAGTATTTT

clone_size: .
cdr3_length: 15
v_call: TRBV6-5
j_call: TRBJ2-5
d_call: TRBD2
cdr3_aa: CASRHLAGAMETQYF
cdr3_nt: TGTGCCAGCAGGCATCTAGCGGGAGCGATGGAGACCCAGTACTTC

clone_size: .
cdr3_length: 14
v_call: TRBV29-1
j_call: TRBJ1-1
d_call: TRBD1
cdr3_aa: CSVAQGAWNTEAFF
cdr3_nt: TGCAGCGTTGCGCAGGGGGCCTGGAACACTGAAGCTTTCTTT

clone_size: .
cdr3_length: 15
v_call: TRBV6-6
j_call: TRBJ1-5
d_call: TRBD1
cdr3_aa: CASRGTGGSNQPQHF
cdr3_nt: TGTGCCAGCAGAGGGACAGGGGGTAGCAATCAGCCCCAGCATTTT

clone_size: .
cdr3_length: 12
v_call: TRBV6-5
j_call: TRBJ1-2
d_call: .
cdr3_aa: CASSQGNYGYTF
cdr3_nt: TGTGCCAGCAGCCAGGGGAACTATGGCTACACCTTC

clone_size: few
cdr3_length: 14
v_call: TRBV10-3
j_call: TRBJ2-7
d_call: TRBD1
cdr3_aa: CAIKGQERAYEQYF
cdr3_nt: TGTGCCATCAAAGGACAGGAACGTGCCTACGAGCAGTACTTC

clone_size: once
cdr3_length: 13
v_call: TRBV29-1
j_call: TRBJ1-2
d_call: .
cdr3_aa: CSAKRGPWDGYTF
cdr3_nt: TGCAGCGCGAAGCGGGGGCCATGGGATGGCTACACCTTC

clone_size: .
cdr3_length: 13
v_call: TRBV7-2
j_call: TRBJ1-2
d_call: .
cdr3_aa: CASSLAAGDGYTF
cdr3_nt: TGTGCCAGCAGCTTAGCGGCCGGGGATGGCTACACCTTC

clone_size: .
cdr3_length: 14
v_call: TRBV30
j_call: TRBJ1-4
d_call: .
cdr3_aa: CAWSVGATNEKLFF
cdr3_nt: TGTGCCTGGAGTGTGGGAGCAACTAATGAAAAACTGTTTTTT

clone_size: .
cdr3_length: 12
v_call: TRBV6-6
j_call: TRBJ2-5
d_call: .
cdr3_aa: CASRRDRETQYF
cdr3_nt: TGTGCCAGCAGGCGGGACAGAGAGACCCAGTACTTC

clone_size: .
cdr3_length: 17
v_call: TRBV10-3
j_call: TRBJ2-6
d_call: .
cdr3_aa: CAISETTGNSGANVLTF
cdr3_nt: TGTGCCATCAGTGAGACTACAGGCAACTCTGGGGCCAACGTCCTGACTTTC

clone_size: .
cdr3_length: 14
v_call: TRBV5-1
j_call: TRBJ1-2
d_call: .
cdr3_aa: CASSFGSGNYGYTF
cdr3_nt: TGCGCCAGCAGCTTCGGGTCGGGCAACTATGGCTACACCTTC

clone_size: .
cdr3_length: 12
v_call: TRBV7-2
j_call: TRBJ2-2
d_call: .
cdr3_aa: CASSLQVGELFF
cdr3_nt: TGTGCCAGCAGCTTACAAGTTGGGGAGCTGTTTTTT

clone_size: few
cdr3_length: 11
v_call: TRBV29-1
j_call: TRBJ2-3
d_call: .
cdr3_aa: CSGLRADTQYF
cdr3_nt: TGCAGCGGCTTGAGGGCAGATACGCAGTATTTT

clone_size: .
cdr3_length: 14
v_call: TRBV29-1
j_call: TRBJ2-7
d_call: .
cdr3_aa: CSVGTHQGTYEQYF
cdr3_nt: TGCAGCGTTGGGACCCATCAGGGTACCTACGAGCAGTACTTC

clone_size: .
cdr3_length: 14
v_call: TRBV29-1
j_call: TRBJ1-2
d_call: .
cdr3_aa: CSVVEPTAAYGYTF
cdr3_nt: TGCAGCGTTGTGGAACCAACGGCCGCCTATGGCTACACCTTC

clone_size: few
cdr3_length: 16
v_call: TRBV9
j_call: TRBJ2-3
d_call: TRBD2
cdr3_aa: CASSARLAASTDTQYF
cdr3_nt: TGTGCCAGCAGCGCCCGACTAGCGGCCAGCACAGATACGCAGTATTTT

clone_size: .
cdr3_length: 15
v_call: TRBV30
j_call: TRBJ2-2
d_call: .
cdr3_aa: CAWSVWGTNTGELFF
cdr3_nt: TGTGCCTGGAGTGTATGGGGCACGAACACCGGGGAGCTGTTTTTT

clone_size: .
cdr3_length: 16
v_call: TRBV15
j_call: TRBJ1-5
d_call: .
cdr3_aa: CATSRVGARGDQPQHF
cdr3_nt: TGTGCCACCAGCAGAGTGGGGGCAAGGGGTGATCAGCCCCAGCATTTT

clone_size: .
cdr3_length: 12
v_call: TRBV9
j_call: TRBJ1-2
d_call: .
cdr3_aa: CASSVEGYGYTF
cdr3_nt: TGTGCCAGCAGCGTTGAGGGCTATGGCTACACCTTC

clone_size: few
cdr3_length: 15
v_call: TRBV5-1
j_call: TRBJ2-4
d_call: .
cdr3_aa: CASSLVGADGNIQYF
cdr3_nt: TGCGCCAGCAGCTTGGTGGGGGCTGACGGGAACATTCAGTACTTC

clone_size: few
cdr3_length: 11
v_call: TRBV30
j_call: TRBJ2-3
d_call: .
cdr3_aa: CAWSRSSLLNF
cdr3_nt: TGTGCCTGGAGTAGGTCCAGCCTTCTGAATTTT

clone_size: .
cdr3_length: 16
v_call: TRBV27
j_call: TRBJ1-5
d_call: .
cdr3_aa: CASSPIAGVGNQPQHF
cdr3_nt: TGTGCCAGCAGTCCCATAGCAGGGGTGGGAAATCAGCCCCAGCATTTT

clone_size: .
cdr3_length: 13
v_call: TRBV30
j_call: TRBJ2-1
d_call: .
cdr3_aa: CAWSVRANNEQFF
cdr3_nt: TGTGCCTGGAGTGTAAGGGCGAACAATGAGCAGTTCTTC

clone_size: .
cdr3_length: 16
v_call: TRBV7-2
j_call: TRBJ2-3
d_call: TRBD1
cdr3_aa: CASSLWDRGPTDTQYF
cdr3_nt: TGTGCCAGCAGCTTATGGGACAGGGGGCCGACAGATACGCAGTATTTT

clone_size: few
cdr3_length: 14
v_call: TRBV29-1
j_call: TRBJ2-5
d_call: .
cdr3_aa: CSVEVPGLQETQYF
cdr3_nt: TGCAGCGTTGAAGTCCCGGGTTTACAAGAGACCCAGTACTTC

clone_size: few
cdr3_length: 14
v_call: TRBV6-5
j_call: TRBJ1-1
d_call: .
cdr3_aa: CASSGWDTNTEAFF
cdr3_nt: TGTGCCAGCAGTGGCTGGGACACCAACACTGAAGCTTTCTTT

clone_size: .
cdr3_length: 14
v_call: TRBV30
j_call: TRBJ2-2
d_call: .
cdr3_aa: CAWSSPRRTGELFF
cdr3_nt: TGTGCCTGGAGTAGCCCTAGACGCACCGGGGAGCTGTTTTTT

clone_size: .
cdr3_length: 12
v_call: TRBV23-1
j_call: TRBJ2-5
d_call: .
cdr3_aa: CASSQGKETQYF
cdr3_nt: TGCGCCAGCAGTCAGGGGAAAGAGACCCAGTACTTC

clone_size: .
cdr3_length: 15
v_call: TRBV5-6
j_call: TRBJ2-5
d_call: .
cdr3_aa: CASSLVQVPMETQYF
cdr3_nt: TGTGCCAGCAGCTTGGTTCAGGTCCCCATGGAGACCCAGTACTTC

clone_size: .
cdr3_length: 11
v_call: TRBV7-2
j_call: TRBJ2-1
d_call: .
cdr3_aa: CAWGGEDEQFF
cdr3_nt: TGTGCCTGGGGGGGCGAAGATGAGCAGTTCTTC

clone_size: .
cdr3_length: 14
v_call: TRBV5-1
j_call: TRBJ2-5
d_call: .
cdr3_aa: CASSLGSGEETQYF
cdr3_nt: TGCGCCAGCAGCTTGGGTTCCGGGGAAGAGACCCAGTACTTC

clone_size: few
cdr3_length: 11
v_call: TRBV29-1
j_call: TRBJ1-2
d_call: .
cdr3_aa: CSVGGFGGYTF
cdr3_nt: TGCAGCGTTGGTGGGTTTGGTGGCTACACCTTC

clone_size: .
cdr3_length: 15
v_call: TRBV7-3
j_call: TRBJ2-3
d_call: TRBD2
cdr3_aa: CASSLAGSSTDTQYF
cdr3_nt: TGTGCCAGCAGCCTAGCGGGAAGTAGCACAGATACGCAGTATTTT

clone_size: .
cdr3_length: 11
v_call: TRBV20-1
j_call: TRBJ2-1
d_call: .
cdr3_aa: CSATGENEQFF
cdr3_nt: TGCAGTGCTACAGGCGAAAATGAGCAGTTCTTC

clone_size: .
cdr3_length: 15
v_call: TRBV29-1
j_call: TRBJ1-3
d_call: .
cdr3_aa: CSVGEAVGSGNTIYF
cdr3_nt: TGCAGCGTTGGAGAGGCAGTAGGCTCTGGAAACACCATATATTTT

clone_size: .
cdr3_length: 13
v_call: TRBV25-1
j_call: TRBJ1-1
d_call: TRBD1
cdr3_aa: CASRGTGLTEAFF
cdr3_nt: TGTGCCAGCAGAGGGACAGGGCTCACTGAAGCTTTCTTT

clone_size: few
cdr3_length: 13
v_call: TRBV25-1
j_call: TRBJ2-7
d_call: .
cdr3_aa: CASRLTGSYEQYF
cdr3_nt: TGTGCCAGCAGGTTGACAGGCTCCTACGAGCAGTACTTC

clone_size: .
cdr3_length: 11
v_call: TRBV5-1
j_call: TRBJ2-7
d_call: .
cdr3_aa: CASSLGYEQYF
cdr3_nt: TGCGCCAGCAGCTTGGGGTACGAGCAGTACTTC

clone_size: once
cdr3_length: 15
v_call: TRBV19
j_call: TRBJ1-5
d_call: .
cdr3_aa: CASSMGTGPYQPQHF
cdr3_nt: TGTGCCAGTAGTATGGGCACAGGCCCATATCAGCCCCAGCATTTT

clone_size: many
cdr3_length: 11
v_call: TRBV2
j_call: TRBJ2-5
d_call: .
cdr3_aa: CASSEFGAQYF
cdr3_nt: TGTGCCAGCAGTGAATTCGGGGCCCAGTACTTC

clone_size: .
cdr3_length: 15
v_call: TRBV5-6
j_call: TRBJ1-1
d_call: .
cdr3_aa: CASSLVTQGRTEAFF
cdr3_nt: TGTGCCAGCAGCTTGGTGACTCAGGGGCGTACTGAAGCTTTCTTT

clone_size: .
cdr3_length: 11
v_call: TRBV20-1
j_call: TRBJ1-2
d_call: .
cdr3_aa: CSSWTDNGYTF
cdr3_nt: TGCAGTTCTTGGACAGACAATGGCTACACCTTC

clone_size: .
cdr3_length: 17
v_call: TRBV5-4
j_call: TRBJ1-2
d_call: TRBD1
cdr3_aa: CASSLRTGSPTIYGYTF
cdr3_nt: TGTGCCAGCAGCCTAAGGACAGGGTCGCCGACTATCTATGGCTACACCTTC

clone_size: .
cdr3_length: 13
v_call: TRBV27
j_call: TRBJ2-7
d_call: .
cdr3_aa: CASSLGPYYEQYF
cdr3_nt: TGTGCCAGCAGTTTAGGGCCGTACTACGAGCAGTACTTC

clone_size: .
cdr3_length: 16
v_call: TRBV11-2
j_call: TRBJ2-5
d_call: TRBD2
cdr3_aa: CASSLVAASGGQTQYF
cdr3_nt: TGTGCCAGCAGCTTAGTAGCGGCTAGCGGGGGGCAGACCCAGTACTTC